This passage covers 8 T cell receptor beta chains from one sample sequenced in a study of T cell responses to AZD1222 COVID-19 vaccine. Profiled with immunoSEQ multiplex PCR; TCRdb holds only in-frame clones, not every one. The data contain about 70,000 clones, 84% of them singletons. Source: peripheral blood, taken on day 0 of AZD1222 vaccination. The source of these receptors is an adult in good health.

The chain is built from TRBV12-3 or TRBV12-4 and TRBJ1-2, with D tentatively TRBD1 (6 bases). The length of the CDR3 is 13 residues. The V end was cut by 7 bases, the J end by 8 bases, with 17 bases between. CDR3 protein: CASTPRGQGGYTF. The CDR3 DNA follows: TGTGCCAGCACCCCACGGGGGCAGGGGGGCTACACCTTC.

The chain joins TRBV28 to TRBJ1-1, with no clear D. Germline values: CDR1 MDHEN, CDR2 SYDVKM. Trimming removed 1 base from V and 2 bases from J, with 17 bases in between. This CDR3 is built from 17 residues. The CDR3 region is CASSLYGLSSGNTEAFF. The CDR3 DNA reads TGTGCCAGCAGTTTATATGGACTCTCCAGTGGAAACACTGAAGCTTTCTTT.

This clone was counted a few times. The chain recombines TRBV11-3 with TRBJ2-1; D uncertain. V was shortened by 3 bases and J by 5 bases, with 5 bases between the two germline ends. The CDR3 is 12 amino acids. Germline V lookup: CDR1 SGHNT, CDR2 YENEEA. CDR3 region: CASSLDDNEQFF. CDR3 in DNA: TGTGCCAGCAGCTTGGATGACAATGAGCAGTTCTTC.

The V and J genes are TRBV4-3 and TRBJ2-1; 11 bases fit TRBD2. Germline CDR1 and CDR2: LGHNA and YSLEER. The CDR3 loop spans 16 amino acids. J gave up 8 bases and V 4 bases, and 10 bases lay outside the gene matches. The CDR3 region is CASSRRLTSGGYEQFF. In DNA, the CDR3 is TGCGCCAGCAGCCGGCGGCTTACTAGCGGGGGCTATGAGCAGTTCTTC.

J is TRBJ2-7 and V is TRBV5-6; the match to TRBD1 covers 8 bases. CDR3 size: 14 residues. Germline CDR1 reads SGHDT; CDR2 reads YYEEEE. After removal of 5 bases from V and 3 bases from J, the junction contained 7 bases not matched to a gene. The DNA of the CDR3 is TGTGCCAGCAGACTCGCGGACAGGGACTACGAGCAGTACTTC. Translating it yields CASRLADRDYEQYF.

The rearrangement links TRBV12-5 to TRBJ2-2; maybe TRBD2 (5 bases). V lost 7 bases and J 4 bases, leaving 13 bases between the germline ends. The CDR3 sequence is 14 residues long. The germline V gene has CDR1 LGHNT and CDR2 FRNRAP. CDR3 sequence (DNA): TGTGCTAGTGCCCTCGGGGAACGCACCGGGGAGCTGTTTTTT. This codes for CASALGERTGELFF.

Here the CDR3 reads CASSLDRRGPVAFF. The CDR3 bases are TGTGCCAGCAGCTTAGACCGCAGGGGGCCGGTGGCTTTCTTT. The V and J genes are TRBV7-8 and TRBJ1-1; 8 positions agree with TRBD1. The V segment lost 1 base and the J segment 11 bases; nucleotides outside the gene matches: 9. Germline V gene lookup returns CDR1 SGHVS and CDR2 FQNEAQ. This CDR3 has 14 residues.

This clone was counted once. The chain uses TRBV11-3 and TRBJ2-1; D might be TRBD1 (5 bases). Per germline, CDR1 SGHNT and CDR2 YENEEA. The CDR3 spans 15 residues. V lost 1 base, J lost 8 bases, and 15 bases lay in between. CDR3 in amino acids: CASSLGGAVSDEQFF. Here the CDR3 DNA reads TGTGCCAGCAGCTTAGGTGGGGCGGTCAGCGATGAGCAGTTCTTC.